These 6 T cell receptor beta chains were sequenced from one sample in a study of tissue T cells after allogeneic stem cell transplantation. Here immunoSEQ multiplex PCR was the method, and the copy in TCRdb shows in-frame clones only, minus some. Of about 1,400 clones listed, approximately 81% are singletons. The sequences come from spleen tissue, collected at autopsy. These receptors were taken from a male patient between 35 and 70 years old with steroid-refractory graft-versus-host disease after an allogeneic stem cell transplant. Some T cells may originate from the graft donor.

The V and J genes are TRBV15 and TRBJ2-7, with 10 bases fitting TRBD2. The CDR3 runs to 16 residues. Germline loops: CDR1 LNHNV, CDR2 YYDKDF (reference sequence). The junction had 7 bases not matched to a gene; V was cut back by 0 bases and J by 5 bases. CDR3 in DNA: TGTGCCACCAGCAGAGAGGGCCTAGCGGGGGCCCACGAGCAGTACTTC. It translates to CATSREGLAGAHEQYF.

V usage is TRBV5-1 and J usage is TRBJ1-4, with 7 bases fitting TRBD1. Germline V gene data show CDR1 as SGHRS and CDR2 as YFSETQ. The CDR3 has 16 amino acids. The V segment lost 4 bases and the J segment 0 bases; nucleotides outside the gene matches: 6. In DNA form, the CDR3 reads TGCGCCAGCAGCCCCGGGACAGATACAACTAATGAAAAACTGTTTTTT. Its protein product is CASSPGTDTTNEKLFF.

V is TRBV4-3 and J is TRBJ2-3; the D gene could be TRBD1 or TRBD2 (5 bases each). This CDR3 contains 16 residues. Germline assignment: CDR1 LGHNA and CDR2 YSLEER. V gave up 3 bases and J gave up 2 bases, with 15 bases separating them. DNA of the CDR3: TGCGCCAGCAGCCAGCGAGGGGAAGGACTCACAGATACGCAGTATTTT. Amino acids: CASSQRGEGLTDTQYF.

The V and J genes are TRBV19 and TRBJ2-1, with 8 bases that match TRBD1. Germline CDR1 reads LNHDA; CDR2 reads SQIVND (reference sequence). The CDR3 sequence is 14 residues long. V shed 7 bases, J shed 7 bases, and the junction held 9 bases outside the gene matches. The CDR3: CASTRQGAQNEQFF. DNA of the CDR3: TGTGCCAGTACGAGGCAGGGGGCGCAGAATGAGCAGTTCTTC.

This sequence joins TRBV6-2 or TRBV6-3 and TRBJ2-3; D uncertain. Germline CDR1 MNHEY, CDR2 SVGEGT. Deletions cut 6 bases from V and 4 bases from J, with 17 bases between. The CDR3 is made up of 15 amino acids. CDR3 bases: TGTGCCAGCAGCCTCAGAGTTTCCGGCGCAGATACGCAGTATTTT. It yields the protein CASSLRVSGADTQYF.

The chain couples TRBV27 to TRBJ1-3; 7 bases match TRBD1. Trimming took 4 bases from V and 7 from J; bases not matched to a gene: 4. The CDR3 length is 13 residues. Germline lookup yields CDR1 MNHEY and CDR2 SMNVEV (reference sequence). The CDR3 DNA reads TGTGCCAGCAGTTCCAGACAGGGTAACACCATATATTTT. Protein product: CASSSRQGNTIYF.